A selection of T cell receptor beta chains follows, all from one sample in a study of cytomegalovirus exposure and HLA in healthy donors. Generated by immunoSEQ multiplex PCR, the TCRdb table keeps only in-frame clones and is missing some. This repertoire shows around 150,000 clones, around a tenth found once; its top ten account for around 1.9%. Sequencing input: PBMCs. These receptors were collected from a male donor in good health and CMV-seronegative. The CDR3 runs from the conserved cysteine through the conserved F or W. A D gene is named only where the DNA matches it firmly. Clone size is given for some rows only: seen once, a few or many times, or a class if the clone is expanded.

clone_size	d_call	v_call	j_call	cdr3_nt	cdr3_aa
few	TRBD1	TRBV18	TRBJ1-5	TGTGCCAGCCATGGACAGGGGGCTGGCCAGCCCCAGCATTTT	CASHGQGAGQPQHF
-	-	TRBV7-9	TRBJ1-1	TGTGCCAGCAGCTTAGGTCAGGGGACGAACACTGAAGCTTTCTTT	CASSLGQGTNTEAFF
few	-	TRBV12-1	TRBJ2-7	TGTGCCAGCAGCCCTTGGGGGGGCGCGACCTACGAGCAGTACTTC	CASSPWGGATYEQYF
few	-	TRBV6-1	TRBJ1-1	TGTGCCCCCTCCAGGGAAGAGAGCACTGAAGCTTTCTTT	CAPSREESTEAFF
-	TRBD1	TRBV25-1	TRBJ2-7	TGTGCCAGCCTAGACAGGGTAGGCGATCGGCAGTACTTC	CASLDRVGDRQYF
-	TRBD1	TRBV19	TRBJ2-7	TGTGCCAGTAGTTTGGACAGGGGATACGAGCAGTACTTC	CASSLDRGYEQYF
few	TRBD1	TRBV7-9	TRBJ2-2	TGTGCCAGCAGCATCCGGGACAGGGGGGGGGACGGGGAGCTGTTTTTT	CASSIRDRGGDGELFF
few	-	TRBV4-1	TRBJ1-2	TGCGCCAGCAGCCAAGAGGCGATCATTAACTATGGCTACACCTTT	CASSQEAIINYGYTF
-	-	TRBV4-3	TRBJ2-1	TGCGCCAGCAGCCACGACAGAAGGAAAAGCTCCTACAATGAGCAGTTCTTC	CASSHDRRKSSYNEQFF
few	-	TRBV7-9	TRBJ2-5	TGTGCCAGCAGCTTAGGACTCGAGGAGACCCAGTACTTC	CASSLGLEETQYF